Listed below are T cell receptor beta chains from one sample, sequenced in a study of cytomegalovirus exposure and HLA in healthy donors. Method: immunoSEQ multiplex PCR; TCRdb's copy keeps in-frame clones and lacks some. The sample shows around 90,000 clones, about 68% of them seen only once. The specimen sequenced was PBMCs. These receptors came from a human donor in good health. Both conserved end residues are part of each CDR3. Size is omitted from some rows. Given values are once, few, many or a class for expanded clones.

v_gene,abundance,j_gene,len,CDR3aa
TRBV4-3,.,TRBJ2-3,16,CASSQDGTAGTDTQYF
TRBV6-5,few,TRBJ1-2,13,CASSKQMGLGYTF
TRBV19,.,TRBJ1-6,19,CASRTTAPGLSSYNSPLHF
TRBV18,.,TRBJ2-3,16,CASSPRTAGNTDTQYF
TRBV14,once,TRBJ2-2,19,CASSQDGLQGGVHTGELFF
TRBV18,.,TRBJ2-3,15,CASSPPGGSGYTQYF
TRBV14,.,TRBJ1-5,15,CASSQDLQGTRPQHF
TRBV9,.,TRBJ2-3,15,CASSVGRGGLRTQYF
TRBV4-2,.,TRBJ2-7,13,CASSQVRQYEQYF
TRBV7-9,few,TRBJ1-2,12,CASSWDFYGYTF
TRBV4-3,once,TRBJ1-2,13,CASSQERGGGYTF
TRBV5-4,few,TRBJ2-5,15,CASSFVGGAKETQYF
TRBV4-3,.,TRBJ1-1,15,CASSGRTGENTEAFF
TRBV5-6,.,TRBJ2-5,14,CASRRTSGVETQYF
TRBV18,.,TRBJ1-2,14,CASSQSTGGDGYTF
TRBV5-5,.,TRBJ2-7,15,CASSLGTGLIYEQYF
TRBV10-3,.,TRBJ2-7,14,CAISESPRTAEQYF
TRBV2,few,TRBJ2-7,15,CASSDYAGTGCEQYF
TRBV4-3,.,TRBJ2-3,17,CASSRDLDRGRADTQYF
TRBV7-9,few,TRBJ1-5,12,CASSFQNQPQHF
TRBV5-4,.,TRBJ2-3,15,CASSSSGVVADTQYF
TRBV27,.,TRBJ1-1,14,CASRLQGANTEAFF
TRBV10-3,.,TRBJ1-4,15,CAISELQGTNEKLFF
TRBV7-3,.,TRBJ2-1,14,CASSLMSGYNEQFF
TRBV19,.,TRBJ1-1,14,CASSIGQGRAEAFF
TRBV4-3,.,TRBJ1-3,15,CASSLGGMTGNTIYF
TRBV11-2,.,TRBJ2-3,15,CASSLISPGTDTQYF
TRBV7-2,.,TRBJ1-1,14,CASSLARGTTEAFF
TRBV9,once,TRBJ1-1,16,CASSVNEGVADTEAFF
TRBV7-9,.,TRBJ1-5,15,CASSSSRAPNQPQHF
TRBV5-5,.,TRBJ1-5,14,CASSLASGDQPQHF
TRBV5-6,.,TRBJ2-2,16,CASSLNSGGAPGELFF
TRBV10-1,few,TRBJ2-5,17,CATPQGRSGGGSETQYF
TRBV19,.,TRBJ1-6,15,CASKQGSSYNSPLHF
TRBV7-6,.,TRBJ2-2,15,CASSLSGRDTGELFF
TRBV7-3,once,TRBJ2-2,14,CASSSGGGIGELFF
TRBV11-3,.,TRBJ2-4,15,CASSTGQGGTNIQYF
TRBV4-3,.,TRBJ2-3,17,CASSQDPTGVSTDTQYF
TRBV7-2,.,TRBJ1-5,17,CASSLASTGGAGQPQHF
TRBV5-1,.,TRBJ2-6,18,CASSLDPPGGSGANVLTF
TRBV7-3,.,TRBJ2-5,14,CASSLHHNQEAQYF
TRBV5-1,few,TRBJ1-3,16,CASSLNRVSSGNTIYF